Each of the 12 T cell receptor beta chains below was sequenced from the same sample in a study of identical twins. Each CDR3 protein gets one entry after TCRdb re-called the 5' RACE reads with MiXCR. Among fewer than 350,000 distinct CDR3 sequences, around 8.8% were seen once, and the ten largest hold around 2.1%. These data were likewise used in another study, on yellow fever vaccine responses in identical twins.

The sequencing input was memory (CD45RO+) T cells sorted from blood. Receptors were obtained from a young woman in good health.

This clonotype has only a few counts. The genes are TRBV7-2 and TRBJ2-1; TRBD2 matches 13 bases. Germline V gives CDR1 SGHTA, CDR2 FQGNSA. This CDR3 is built from 15 residues. The trim removed 2 bases at V and 8 bases at J, leaving 3 bases unmatched. CDR3 loop: CASSLIGLAGDEQFF. CDR3 nucleotides: TGTGCCAGCAGCTTAATAGGACTAGCGGGAGATGAGCAGTTCTTC. Variable domain in full (rest from reference TRBV7-2 and TRBJ2-1): GAGVSQSPSNKVTEKGKDVELRCDPISGHTALYWYRQSLGQGLEFLIYFQGNSAPDKSGLPSDRFSAERTGGSVSTLTIQRTQQEDSAVYLCASSLIGLAGDEQFFGPGTRLTVL.

This clonotype has a handful of counts. V and J are TRBV20-1 and TRBJ1-1, with D maybe TRBD1 (6 bases). Between the trimmed V and J ends, which lost 5 bases and 3 bases, there was a span of 13 bases. This CDR3 is 13 amino acids long. Germline V gives CDR1 DFQATT, CDR2 SNEGSKA (reference sequence). In nucleotides, the CDR3 is TGCAGTGCTTGTCAGGGGTTGTACACTGAAGCTTTCTTT. This sequence encodes CSACQGLYTEAFF.

This clonotype was seen many times. The chain links TRBV11-2 to TRBJ2-3; tentatively, D is TRBD2 (5 bases). With 5 bases removed from V and 11 bases from J, the gap between germline ends came to 17 bases. The CDR3 totals 13 residues. The germline V gene has CDR1 SGHAT and CDR2 FQNNGV. CDR3 residues: CASSLTQRGMQYF. CDR3 nucleotide sequence: TGTGCCAGCAGCCTCACCCAACGGGGTATGCAGTATTTT.

This clonotype was observed many times. The chain joins TRBV4-1 to TRBJ2-3; D not certain. Germline V gene lookup returns CDR1 MGHRA and CDR2 YSYEKL. CDR3 size: 14 residues. The germline V and J ends were trimmed by 3 bases and 3 bases, with 10 bases remaining between them. The CDR3 protein is CASSQAIGTDTQYF. As DNA, the CDR3 is TGCGCCAGCAGCCAGGCTATAGGTACAGATACGCAGTATTTT.

This clonotype was counted many times. The V call is TRBV10-3, the J call TRBJ2-5, with 7 positions matching TRBD1. J gave up 4 bases and V 6 bases, and 8 bases lay outside the gene matches. The germline V gene has CDR1 ENHRY and CDR2 SYGVKD. This CDR3 region has 14 residues. CDR3 protein: CAIRSRDSGETQYF. The CDR3 DNA reads TGTGCCATCAGGAGCCGGGACAGTGGAGAGACCCAGTACTTC.

This clonotype was counted at least ten times. V gene TRBV15 combines with J gene TRBJ2-2; a weak D match, TRBD2 (5 bases). Germline lookup yields CDR1 LNHNV and CDR2 YYDKDF (reference sequence). Trimming stripped 0 bases from V and 6 bases from J, with 11 bases between. The CDR3 runs 15 residues. The CDR3 DNA reads TGTGCCACCAGCAGAGATCTTGCTAGCCCCGGGGAGCTGTTTTTT. Translated, it gives CATSRDLASPGELFF. The full variable domain, completed using reference TRBV15 and TRBJ2-2, is DAMVIQNPRYQVTQFGKPVTLSCSQTLNHNVMYWYQQKSSQAPKLLFHYYDKDFNNEADTPDNFQSRRPNTSFCFLDIRSPGLGDTAMYLCATSRDLASPGELFFGEGSRLTVL.

The J gene is TRBJ2-2, the V gene TRBV6-1; 7 positions match TRBD2. Per germline, CDR1 MNHNS and CDR2 SASEGT. V lost 6 bases, J lost 6 bases, and 10 bases stayed unmatched. This CDR3 is 15 amino acids long. This chain's CDR3 is CASSGLVVLSGELFF. CDR3 DNA: TGTGCCAGCAGCGGACTAGTGGTCCTCTCCGGGGAGCTGTTTTTT.

This clonotype was observed at least ten times. V gene TRBV7-9 combines with J gene TRBJ2-3; D perhaps matches TRBD1 (6 bases). Germline V gene lookup returns CDR1 SEHNR and CDR2 FQNEAQ (reference sequence). V lost 5 bases and J 15 bases, leaving 15 bases between the germline ends. This CDR3 has 11 residues. The CDR3 nucleotides read TGTGCCAGCAGCCTAACAGGGAGCTATTATTTT. Translating it yields CASSLTGSYYF.

This clonotype was observed many times. The chain carries TRBV3-1 and TRBJ2-5; 8 bases line up with TRBD2. V was pared by 0 bases and J by 2 bases, with 5 bases of the junction left unmatched. Germline V lookup: CDR1 LGHDT, CDR2 YNNKEL (reference sequence). The CDR3 sequence is 16 residues long. The CDR3 sequence: CASSQEAGGHQETQYF. The CDR3 nucleotides read TGTGCCAGCAGCCAAGAGGCGGGGGGCCATCAAGAGACCCAGTACTTC.

In its sample, this clonotype was seen many times. The rearrangement links TRBV20-1 to TRBJ2-5; 8 bases are shared with TRBD1. The CDR3 extends over 14 amino acids. The V and J ends lost 3 bases and 4 bases, in that order; junction bases with no gene match: 7. Germline V gene data show CDR1 as DFQATT and CDR2 as SNEGSKA (reference sequence). CDR3 bases: TGCAGTGCTAGGACAGGGGCTGGGGGAGAGACCCAGTACTTC. Encoded protein: CSARTGAGGETQYF.

This clonotype was picked up a small number of times. The chain recombines TRBV6-1 with TRBJ1-3, with a weak D call TRBD1 (6 bases). This CDR3 spans 15 amino acids. The V gene's germline CDR1 is MNHNS and CDR2 SASEGT. The germline V and J ends were trimmed by 6 bases and 0 bases, with 12 bases remaining between them. For the CDR3, the DNA is TGTGCCAGCAGCCCGGGACACTACTCTGGAAACACCATATATTTT. Its translation is CASSPGHYSGNTIYF.

This clonotype was found many times. The rearrangement links TRBV4-1 to TRBJ2-1; D remains unclear. The CDR3 extends over 14 amino acids. The germline CDR1 and CDR2 sequences are MGHRA and YSYEKL. V was pared by 1 base and J by 6 bases, with 10 bases between. The CDR3 loop reads CASSQAPTTNEQFF. The CDR3 DNA is TGCGCCAGCAGCCAAGCTCCTACCACCAATGAGCAGTTCTTC.